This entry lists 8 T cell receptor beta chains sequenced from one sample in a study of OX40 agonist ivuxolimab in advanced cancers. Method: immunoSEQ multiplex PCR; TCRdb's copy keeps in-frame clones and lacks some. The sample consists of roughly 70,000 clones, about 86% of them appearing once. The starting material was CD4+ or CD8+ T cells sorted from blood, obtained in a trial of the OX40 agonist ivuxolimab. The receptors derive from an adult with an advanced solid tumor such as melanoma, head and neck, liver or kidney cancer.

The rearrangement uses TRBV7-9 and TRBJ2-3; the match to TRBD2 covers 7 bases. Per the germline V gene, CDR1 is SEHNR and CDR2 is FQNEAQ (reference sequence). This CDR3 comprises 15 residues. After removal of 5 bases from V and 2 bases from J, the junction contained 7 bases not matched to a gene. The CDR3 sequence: CASSGRAWNTDTQYF. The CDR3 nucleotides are TGTGCCAGCAGCGGGAGGGCCTGGAACACAGATACGCAGTATTTT. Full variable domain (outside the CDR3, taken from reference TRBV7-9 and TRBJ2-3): DTGVSQNPRHKITKRGQNVTFRCDPISEHNRLYWYRQTLGQGPEFLTYFQNEAQLEKSRLLSDRFSAERPKGSFSTLEIQRTEQGDSAMYLCASSGRAWNTDTQYFGPGTRLTVL.

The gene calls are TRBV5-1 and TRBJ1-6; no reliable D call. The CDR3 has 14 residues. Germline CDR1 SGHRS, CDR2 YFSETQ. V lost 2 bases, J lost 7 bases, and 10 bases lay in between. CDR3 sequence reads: CASSFGRQNSPLHF. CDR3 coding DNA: TGCGCCAGCAGCTTCGGTCGGCAGAATTCACCCCTCCACTTT.

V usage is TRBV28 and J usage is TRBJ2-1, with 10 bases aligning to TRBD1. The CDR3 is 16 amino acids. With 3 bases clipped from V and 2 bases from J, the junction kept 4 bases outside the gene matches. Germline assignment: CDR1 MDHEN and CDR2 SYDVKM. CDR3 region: CASSFGTGATYNEQFF. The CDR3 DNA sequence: TGTGCCAGCAGTTTCGGGACAGGGGCAACCTACAATGAGCAGTTCTTC.

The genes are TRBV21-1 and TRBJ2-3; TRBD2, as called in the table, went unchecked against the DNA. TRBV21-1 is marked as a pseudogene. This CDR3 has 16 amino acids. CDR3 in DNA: TGTGCCAGCAGCACCCATATGGACGGGGGTACAGATACGCAGTATTTT. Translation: CASSTHMDGGTDTQYF.

The CDR3 sequence is CASSLQFGAVGPYEQYF. The DNA for the CDR3 is TGTGCCAGCAGTTTGCAGTTCGGCGCTGTGGGGCCCTACGAGCAGTACTTC. V is TRBV27 and J is TRBJ2-7, with D maybe TRBD1 (5 bases). The V end was cut by 3 bases, the J end by 2 bases, with 20 bases between. This CDR3 has 17 residues. Germline CDR1 MNHEY, CDR2 SMNVEV (reference sequence).

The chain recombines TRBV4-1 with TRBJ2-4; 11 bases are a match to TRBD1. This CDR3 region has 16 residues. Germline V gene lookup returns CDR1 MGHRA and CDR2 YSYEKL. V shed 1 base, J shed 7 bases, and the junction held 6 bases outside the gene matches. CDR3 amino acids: CASSQGTGGDGNIQYF. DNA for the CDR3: TGCGCCAGCAGCCAAGGGACAGGGGGCGATGGGAACATTCAGTACTTC.

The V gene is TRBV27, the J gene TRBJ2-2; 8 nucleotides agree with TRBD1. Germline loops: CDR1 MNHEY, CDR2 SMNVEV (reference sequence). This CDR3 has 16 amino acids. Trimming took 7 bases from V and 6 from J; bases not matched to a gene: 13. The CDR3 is CASKLSTGVGSGELFF. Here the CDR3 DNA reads TGTGCCAGCAAATTATCGACAGGGGTAGGGTCCGGGGAGCTGTTTTTT.

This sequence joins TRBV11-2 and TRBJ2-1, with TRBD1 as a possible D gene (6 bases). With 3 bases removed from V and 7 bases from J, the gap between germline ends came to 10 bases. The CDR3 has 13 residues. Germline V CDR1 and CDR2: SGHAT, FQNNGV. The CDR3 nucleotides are TGTGCCAGCAGCTTGGACAGTTATAATGAGCAGTTCTTC. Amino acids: CASSLDSYNEQFF.